Listed here are 23 T cell receptor beta chains from one sample, sequenced in a study of T-cell reconstitution after alpha-beta-depleted transplantation in children. This sample's TCRbeta library carried unique molecular identifier barcodes. TCRdb analysed the PCR reads with MiXCR anew, one entry per CDR3 protein. The table includes around 200,000 distinct CDR3 sequences, about 11% detected once. The sample here was PBMCs, taken before TCRalphabeta/CD19-depleted stem cell transplant. These receptors all stem from a child younger than two with acute myeloid leukemia, due to receive a stem cell transplant.

There are many counts of this clonotype. This chain connects TRBV5-4 to TRBJ2-1; 8 bases align to TRBD2. Germline CDR1 reads SGHNT; CDR2 reads YYREEE (reference sequence). V lost 5 bases to trimming and J lost 6 bases; unmatched junction nucleotides: 13. The CDR3 is made up of 16 amino acids. The DNA for the CDR3 is TGTGCCAGCAGTCGAGACCCGGGACTAGGGGGCAATGAGCAGTTCTTC. Amino acid sequence: CASSRDPGLGGNEQFF. The full variable domain, rest sourced from reference TRBV5-4 and TRBJ2-1, is ETGVTQSPTHLIKTRGQQVTLRCSSQSGHNTVSWYQQALGQGPQFIFQYYREEENGRGNFPPRFSGLQFPNYSSELNVNALELDDSALYLCASSRDPGLGGNEQFFGPGTRLTVL.

This clonotype was observed many times. The chain joins TRBV19 to TRBJ2-3; TRBD2 matches at 10 bases. Germline V gene data show CDR1 as LNHDA and CDR2 as SQIVND (reference sequence). There are 16 residues in the CDR3. V shed 4 bases, J shed 0 bases, and the junction held 4 bases outside the gene matches. Here the CDR3 reads CASSTSTSGSTDTQYF. For the CDR3, the DNA is TGTGCCAGTAGTACCTCGACTAGCGGGAGCACAGATACGCAGTATTTT.

This sequence joins TRBV19 and TRBJ1-5; D remains ambiguous. Per the germline V gene, CDR1 is LNHDA and CDR2 is SQIVND (reference sequence). Trimming removed 11 bases at V and 4 bases at J, with 27 bases between. CDR3 length: 17 amino acids. CDR3 sequence: CACRKGPGSYRNQPQHF. The DNA of the CDR3 is TGTGCCTGTCGTAAGGGTCCAGGCTCCTATCGGAATCAGCCCCAGCATTTT.

This clonotype has ten or more counts. The chain carries TRBV4-1 and TRBJ2-1; 7 bases agree with TRBD2. Trimming took 4 bases from V and 9 from J; bases not matched to a gene: 9. The germline V gene has CDR1 MGHRA and CDR2 YSYEKL. This CDR3 has 14 residues. In nucleotides, the CDR3 is TGCGCCAGCAGCCCCTTGGGACTAACGAGTGAGCAGTTCTTC. It is translated as CASSPLGLTSEQFF.

This clonotype has a count of ten or more. This sequence joins TRBV20-1 and TRBJ1-4; unclear D gene. The CDR3 is 11 amino acids. Germline loops: CDR1 DFQATT, CDR2 SNEGSKA (reference sequence). The CDR3 DNA reads TGCCTAGTGACAACTAATGAAAAACTGTTTTTT. This codes for CLVTTNEKLFF.

Ten or more counts support this clonotype. The V call is TRBV7-7, the J call TRBJ2-3, with D perhaps TRBD1 (6 bases). Germline V gives CDR1 SSHAT, CDR2 FNYEAQ (reference sequence). V lost 6 bases, J lost 6 bases, and 13 bases lay in between. This CDR3 comprises 13 residues. The CDR3 is CASSQGFRDTQYF. The CDR3 DNA is TGTGCCAGCAGTCAGGGGTTCCGGGATACGCAGTATTTT.

This clonotype occurred many times. The V and J genes are TRBV25-1 and TRBJ1-3, with 8 nucleotides matching TRBD1. The CDR3 is made up of 12 amino acids. V lost 6 bases and J lost 6; bases outside the gene matches: 1. Germline assignment: CDR1 MGHDK and CDR2 SYGVNS. CDR3 sequence: CASRDRVNTIYF. The CDR3 DNA reads as TGTGCCAGCAGGGACAGGGTAAACACCATATATTTT.

Remarks on this clonotype: Since no conserved phenylalanine or tryptophan closes the CDR3, a read error is the likely cause. CDR3 sequence reads: CSARDPRTSGGTNTQYI. The CDR3 nucleotides read TGCAGTGCTAGAGATCCCCGCACTAGCGGGGGCACAAATACGCAGTATATT. The chain couples TRBV20-1 to TRBJ2-3, with TRBD2 identical over 11 bases. Germline V gene lookup returns CDR1 DFQATT and CDR2 SNEGSKA (reference sequence). The CDR3 runs to 17 residues.

This clonotype showed up many times. The chain has TRBV25-1 and TRBJ2-1; D is unresolved. Germline V gene lookup returns CDR1 MGHDK and CDR2 SYGVNS. The CDR3 contains 11 residues. The V gene lost 4 bases and the J gene lost 9 bases, with 7 bases spanning the gap. CDR3 amino acids: CASSGNSEQFF. Here the CDR3 DNA reads TGTGCCAGCAGTGGGAACTCTGAGCAGTTCTTC. Filled out from reference TRBV25-1 and TRBJ2-1, the complete variable domain reads EADIYQTPRYLVIGTGKKITLECSQTMGHDKMYWYQQDPGMELHLIHYSYGVNSTEKGDLSSESTVSRIRTEHFPLTLESARPSHTSQYLCASSGNSEQFFGPGTRLTVL.

This clonotype came up many times. J is TRBJ2-1 and V is TRBV4-2; TRBD1 is a possible D gene (7 bases). Trimming shortened V by 3 bases and J by 2 bases, and 14 bases separated the two germline ends. The CDR3 length is 16 residues. Germline V gene data show CDR1 as LGHNA and CDR2 as YNFKEQ. DNA of the CDR3: TGTGCCAGCAGCCAGGAGGGGACAGCTACCTACAATGAGCAGTTCTTC. It specifies CASSQEGTATYNEQFF.

In this sample, this clonotype turned up a few times. This rearrangement joins TRBV9 to TRBJ1-5; no clear D. The germline V and J ends were trimmed by 4 bases and 3 bases, with 8 bases remaining between them. The germline gives CDR1 SGDLS, CDR2 YYNGEE. This CDR3 has 13 residues. CDR3 coding DNA: TGTGCCAGCAGCCGCGACAACAATCAGCCCCAGCATTTT. This sequence encodes CASSRDNNQPQHF.

This clonotype was counted at least ten times. The chain uses TRBV5-1 and TRBJ2-3, with TRBD2 matching over 15 bases. CDR1 is SGHRS and CDR2 is YFSETQ in the germline V gene. The CDR3 extends over 17 amino acids. Unmatched junction bases numbered 5, after V lost 4 bases and J lost 2 bases. The CDR3 is CASSLGTSGRITDTQYF. CDR3 sequence (DNA): TGCGCCAGCAGCCTAGGGACTAGCGGGAGGATCACAGATACGCAGTATTTT.

In its sample, this clonotype was seen many times. The V call is TRBV20-1, the J call TRBJ2-5; D ambiguous. In germline, CDR1 is DFQATT, CDR2 SNEGSKA (reference sequence). Trimming cost V 1 base and J 0 bases, with 12 bases left between them. The CDR3 is 15 residues long. CDR3 coding DNA: TGCAGTGCTAGAGGGGCGACCCACTACCAAGAGACCCAGTACTTC. Its translation is CSARGATHYQETQYF.

This clonotype was found many times. The chain carries TRBV12-3 or TRBV12-4 and TRBJ2-1, with 8 bases that match TRBD2. The CDR3 runs to 15 residues. After removal of 8 bases from V and 4 bases from J, the junction contained 10 bases not matched to a gene. The DNA for the CDR3 is TGTGCCAGCTCGAGAGGTAGCGGGGTTTACAATGAGCAGTTCTTC. Translating gives CASSRGSGVYNEQFF.

Ten or more counts support this clonotype. The V gene is TRBV7-2, the J gene TRBJ2-5; D not resolved. Trimming took off 2 bases at V and 4 bases at J, with 14 bases between the two ends. The CDR3 is 15 residues long. Germline values: CDR1 SGHTA, CDR2 FQGNSA. The CDR3 loop is CASSLHLAVVETQYF. DNA of the CDR3: TGTGCCAGCAGCTTACATCTGGCGGTAGTAGAGACCCAGTACTTC.

About this clonotype itself: An end of the junction differs from the germline gene, which may be a read error. CDR3: CASSLAGFARDTQYF. The CDR3 DNA is TGCGCCAGCAGCTTGGCGGGGTTCGCCCGGGATACGCAGTATTTT. The chain links TRBV5-4 to TRBJ2-3; TRBD2 might be the D (6 bases). Germline lookup yields CDR1 SGHNT and CDR2 YYREEE (reference sequence). The CDR3 contains 15 residues.

This clonotype occurred many times. The J gene is TRBJ2-7, the V gene TRBV7-2; 7 nucleotides match TRBD2. Germline values: CDR1 SGHTA, CDR2 FQGNSA. The CDR3 has 16 residues. The ends lost 4 bases at V and 3 bases at J; junction bases unmatched: 12. CDR3 DNA sequence: TGTGCCAGCAGCTCAAACCGGGACTACGGAAACTACGAGCAGTACTTC. As protein: CASSSNRDYGNYEQYF.

This clonotype has at least ten counts. This chain links TRBV5-1 with TRBJ1-2; 9 nucleotides line up with TRBD1. CDR1 and CDR2 from the germline V gene are SGHRS and YFSETQ. This CDR3 has 17 residues. V gave up 4 bases and J gave up 0 bases; unmatched junction bases: 10. CDR3 residues: CASSLGGQGQPNYGYTF. The CDR3 DNA reads as TGCGCCAGCAGCCTGGGGGGACAGGGCCAACCTAACTATGGCTACACCTTC.

This clonotype was seen only a few times. CDR3 residues: CASSQGQNQETQYF. CDR3 nucleotide sequence: TGCGCCAGCAGCCAGGGACAGAACCAAGAGACCCAGTACTTC. The chain combines TRBV5-1 with TRBJ2-5, with 7 positions matching TRBD1. Germline CDR1 reads SGHRS; CDR2 reads YFSETQ. After removal of 4 bases from V and 0 bases from J, the junction contained 3 bases not matched to a gene. The CDR3 is 14 amino acids. Complete variable domain (other parts from reference TRBV5-1 and TRBJ2-5): KAGVTQTPRYLIKTRGQQVTLSCSPISGHRSVSWYQQTPGQGLQFLFEYFSETQRNKGNFPGRFSGRQFSNSRSEMNVSTLELGDSALYLCASSQGQNQETQYFGPGTRLLVL.

This clonotype was counted a few times. The chain has TRBV9 and TRBJ1-1; D perhaps matches TRBD1 (5 bases). Looked up from germline, CDR1 is SGDLS and CDR2 is YYNGEE. Trimming removed 3 bases at V and 5 bases at J, with 11 bases between. The CDR3 has 13 residues. The CDR3 sequence: CASSGGRRTEAFF. As DNA, the CDR3 is TGTGCCAGCAGCGGGGGACGGCGTACTGAAGCTTTCTTT.

This clonotype was found many times. The chain joins TRBV27 to TRBJ2-1, with unresolved D. Trimming cost V 6 bases and J 4 bases, with 10 bases left between them. The CDR3 loop spans 13 amino acids. In germline, CDR1 is MNHEY, CDR2 SMNVEV (reference sequence). The CDR3 protein is CASSRHEYNEQFF. The CDR3 DNA follows: TGTGCCAGCAGCCGTCATGAATACAATGAGCAGTTCTTC.

This clonotype was picked up many times. The chain has TRBV6-5 and TRBJ2-3, with a weak D call TRBD2 (6 bases). V was clipped by 3 bases and J by 4 bases, with 17 bases between them. Germline V gene sequence: CDR1 MNHEY, CDR2 SVGAGI. The CDR3 covers 16 residues. In DNA form, the CDR3 reads TGTGCCAGCAGTTATACCTCCCGGGACTTGTCAGATACGCAGTATTTT. Its translation: CASSYTSRDLSDTQYF.

This clonotype came up many times. The chain has TRBV6-1 and TRBJ1-2, with a possible D match to TRBD1 (5 bases). The V end lost 7 bases, the J end lost 8 bases, and 20 bases lay between the germline ends. CDR3 size: 14 residues. Germline V gene lookup returns CDR1 MNHNS and CDR2 SASEGT. CDR3: CASTGAAWTRGYTF. The DNA of the CDR3 is TGTGCCAGCACCGGGGCGGCCTGGACGCGAGGCTACACCTTC.